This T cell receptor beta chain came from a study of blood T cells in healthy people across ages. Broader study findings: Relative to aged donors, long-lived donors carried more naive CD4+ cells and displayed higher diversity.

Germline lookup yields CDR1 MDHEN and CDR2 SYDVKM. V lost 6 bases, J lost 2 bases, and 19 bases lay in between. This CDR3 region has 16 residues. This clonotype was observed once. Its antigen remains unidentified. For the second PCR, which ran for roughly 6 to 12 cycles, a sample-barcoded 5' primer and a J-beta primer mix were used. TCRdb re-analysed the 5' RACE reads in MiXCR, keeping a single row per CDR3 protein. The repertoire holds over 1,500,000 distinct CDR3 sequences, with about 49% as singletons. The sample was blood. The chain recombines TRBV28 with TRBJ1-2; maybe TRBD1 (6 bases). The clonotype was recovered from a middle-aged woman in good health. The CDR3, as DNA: TGTGCCAGCAGGGTAGGGGGGGTTAGGCCCAACTATGGCTACACCTTC. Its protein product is CASRVGGVRPNYGYTF.